A single sample is the source of the 26 T cell receptor beta chains below, sequenced in a study of vaccination and CD4 T cells after COVID-19. The treatment was: approximately nine-day PBMC culture with coronavirus spike peptide pools or control peptides (ViraFEST assay). The Oncomine TCR Beta short-read assay was applied to DNA of cultured CD4+ T cells. TCRdb called the PCR reads again in MiXCR, with one record for every CDR3 protein. The table lists roughly 15,000 distinct CDR3 sequences, 61% of them singletons. These TCRs' antigens remain unknown. Sequenced material: CD4+ T cells from blood, cultured in vitro. The source is a human donor who had recovered from COVID-19.

The V gene is TRBV20-1, the J gene TRBJ1-1; D call uncertain. The CDR3 is made up of 15 amino acids. Trimming took off 4 bases at V and 5 bases at J, with 20 bases between the two ends. Germline lookup yields CDR1 DFQATT and CDR2 SNEGSKA (reference sequence). CDR3 DNA sequence: TGCAGTGCTACCTCGGGCAGTTCCGAAGGGACTGAAGCTTTCTTT. Protein sequence: CSATSGSSEGTEAFF.

The chain combines TRBV27 with TRBJ2-2, with 14 bases aligning to TRBD2. Trimming took 6 bases from V and 4 from J; bases not matched to a gene: 1. Germline V gene sequence: CDR1 MNHEY, CDR2 SMNVEV (reference sequence). The CDR3 loop spans 15 amino acids. For the CDR3, the DNA is TGTGCCAGCAGGGGGACTAGCGGGAGCACCGGGGAGCTGTTTTTT. Its protein product is CASRGTSGSTGELFF.

CDR3 nucleotides: TGTGCCAGCAGGGGACAGGGGGCAAGCAATCAGCCCCAGCATTTT. Its translation is CASRGQGASNQPQHF. The chain uses TRBV6-2 or TRBV6-3 and TRBJ1-5; 12 bases line up with TRBD1. Germline V gene sequence: CDR1 MNHEY, CDR2 SVGEGT. Losses at the gene ends were 6 bases for V and 1 base for J; bases not matched to a gene: 1. CDR3 length: 15 amino acids.

This clonotype was counted between two and nine times. The J gene is TRBJ1-5, the V gene TRBV20-1; D not certain. The CDR3 extends over 12 amino acids. The germline gives CDR1 DFQATT, CDR2 SNEGSKA (reference sequence). Trimming pared 1 base from V and 7 bases from J, leaving 8 bases between. Here the CDR3 DNA reads TGCAGTGCTAGAGCCGGGGTCCAGCCCCAGCATTTT. The encoded protein is CSARAGVQPQHF.

The V gene is TRBV20-1, the J gene TRBJ1-1, with a weak D call TRBD1 (5 bases). Germline CDR1 reads DFQATT; CDR2 reads SNEGSKA (reference sequence). The CDR3 has 13 residues. Trimming stripped 0 bases from V and 8 bases from J, with 13 bases between. CDR3 coding DNA: TGCAGTGCTAGAGATCCCATCGGGGCCGAAGCTTTCTTT. Amino acid sequence: CSARDPIGAEAFF.

J is TRBJ1-2 and V is TRBV25-1; 8 bases agree with TRBD1. V gave up 2 bases and J gave up 5 bases; unmatched junction bases: 4. The length of the CDR3 is 14 residues. Germline V gene lookup returns CDR1 MGHDK and CDR2 SYGVNS. The CDR3, as DNA: TGTGCCAGCAGTGAACAGGGGGCGAGTTATGGCTACACCTTC. Translated, it gives CASSEQGASYGYTF.

This chain connects TRBV6-2 or TRBV6-3 to TRBJ2-1, with 12 bases that match TRBD2. The CDR3 is 18 residues long. Trimming at V came to 7 bases and at J to 7 bases, leaving 17 bases not matched to a gene. Germline values: CDR1 MNHEY, CDR2 SVGEGT. The CDR3 DNA reads TGTGCCAGCACTACCCCCCGACTAGCGGGAGCTAGTAAGAATGAGCAGTTCTTC. It translates to CASTTPRLAGASKNEQFF.

This clonotype was seen a handful of times. The chain employs TRBV6-1 and TRBJ1-2; D call uncertain. CDR3 length: 15 residues. CDR1 is MNHNS and CDR2 is SASEGT in the germline V gene. Trimming pared 3 bases from V and 4 bases from J, leaving 15 bases between. This CDR3 reads CASSDPGRSIYGYTF. CDR3 sequence (DNA): TGTGCCAGCAGTGATCCCGGGCGGAGTATCTATGGCTACACCTTC.

Only a few counts were recorded for this clonotype. This sequence joins TRBV2 and TRBJ1-5; D is ambiguous. Germline values: CDR1 SNHLY, CDR2 FYNNEI. The CDR3 is made up of 14 amino acids. The V end was cut by 1 base, the J end by 5 bases, with 9 bases between. Written as DNA, the CDR3 is TGTGCCAGCAGTGAAGGGGTCGCTTATCAGCCCCAGCATTTT. Translation: CASSEGVAYQPQHF.

This chain connects TRBV15 to TRBJ2-3; 7 bases line up with TRBD1. Germline CDR1 reads LNHNV; CDR2 reads YYDKDF (reference sequence). The CDR3 contains 16 residues. J was trimmed by 2 bases and V by 0 bases; bases with no gene match: 5. The CDR3 here is CATSRDRDSTTDTQYF. The CDR3 coding sequence is TGTGCCACCAGCAGAGATCGGGACAGCACCACAGATACGCAGTATTTT.

A few counts support this clonotype. The V gene is TRBV11-3, the J gene TRBJ1-2; D may be TRBD1 (5 bases). This CDR3 is 16 amino acids long. In germline, CDR1 is SGHNT, CDR2 YENEEA. Deletions cut 2 bases from V and 5 bases from J, with 18 bases between. The DNA for the CDR3 is TGTGCCAGCAGCTTAAACGGGGGGTCTCCTGCTTATGGCTACACCTTC. This gives the protein CASSLNGGSPAYGYTF.

The V gene is TRBV10-3, the J gene TRBJ1-1; TRBD1 agrees at 8 bases. This CDR3 has 14 residues. The junction had 8 bases not matched to a gene; V was cut back by 6 bases and J by 5 bases. Looked up from germline, CDR1 is ENHRY and CDR2 is SYGVKD. CDR3 in amino acids: CAISPGQDYTEAFF. DNA of the CDR3: TGTGCCATCAGCCCGGGACAGGATTATACTGAAGCTTTCTTT.

This chain links TRBV19 with TRBJ2-5; 8 bases agree with TRBD1. The CDR3 extends over 13 amino acids. V was clipped by 5 bases and J by 4 bases; unmatched bases: 3. From germline, CDR1 is LNHDA and CDR2 SQIVND (reference sequence). CDR3 DNA sequence: TGTGCCAGTAGTGAACAGGGGGGAGAGACCCAGTACTTC. Amino acids: CASSEQGGETQYF.

This rearrangement joins TRBV7-2 to TRBJ2-1; D may match TRBD1 or TRBD2 (5 bases each). The CDR3 extends over 11 amino acids. CDR1 SGHTA and CDR2 FQGNSA come from the germline V gene. The V gene lost 5 bases and the J gene lost 14 bases, with 13 bases spanning the gap. CDR3 DNA: TGTGCCAGCAGCGAGGGACCGGGTAAGTTCTTC. It encodes CASSEGPGKFF. Full variable domain (missing parts from reference TRBV7-2 and TRBJ2-1): GAGVSQSPSNKVTEKGKDVELRCDPISGHTALYWYRQSLGQGLEFLIYFQGNSAPDKSGLPSDRFSAERTGGSVSTLTIQRTQQEDSAVYLCASSEGPGKFFGPGTRLTVL.

The chain employs TRBV12-3 or TRBV12-4 and TRBJ2-2; D call uncertain. V lost 2 bases to trimming and J lost 2 bases, with 6 bases between them. CDR3 length: 14 residues. CDR3 loop: CASSLLLNTGELFF. The CDR3 DNA reads as TGTGCCAGCAGTTTACTCCTCAACACCGGGGAGCTGTTTTTT.

This clonotype was detected a few times. The rearrangement uses TRBV11-3 and TRBJ1-1, with a tentative D call TRBD1 (5 bases). Germline loops: CDR1 SGHNT, CDR2 YENEEA. This CDR3 is 14 amino acids long. The V end lost 5 bases, the J end lost 4 bases, and 14 bases lay between the germline ends. The DNA for the CDR3 is TGTGCCAGCAGCCTTCAAATTGGGGGCACTGAAGCTTTCTTT. Protein: CASSLQIGGTEAFF.

V and J are TRBV20-1 and TRBJ2-7; D unclear. This CDR3 has 13 amino acids. In germline, CDR1 is DFQATT, CDR2 SNEGSKA (reference sequence). Between the trimmed V and J ends, which lost 2 bases and 4 bases, there was a span of 12 bases. The CDR3 region has the DNA TGCAGTGCTAGAAGGGTAGGGATATACGAGCAGTACTTC. This codes for CSARRVGIYEQYF.

V gene TRBV7-2 combines with J gene TRBJ2-2; maybe TRBD2 (7 bases). Germline CDR1 reads SGHTA; CDR2 reads FQGNSA. V gave up 3 bases and J gave up 5 bases, with 13 bases separating them. The CDR3 covers 15 residues. CDR3 in amino acids: CASSFTQGGTGELFF. The CDR3 DNA is TGTGCCAGCAGCTTCACACAGGGAGGGACCGGGGAGCTGTTTTTT.

The DNA of the CDR3 is TGCAGAGCCCTCGGGACAGGGGCGTATTGGAACACTGAAGCTTTCTTT. It yields the protein CRALGTGAYWNTEAFF. The chain has TRBV20-1 and TRBJ1-1; 10 nucleotides match TRBD1. This CDR3 spans 16 amino acids. Germline V lookup: CDR1 DFQATT, CDR2 SNEGSKA (reference sequence).

The genes are TRBV7-3 and TRBJ2-2, with TRBD2 matching over 8 bases. Trimming cost V 5 bases and J 4 bases; bases outside gene matches: 3. Germline CDR1 reads SGHTA; CDR2 reads FQGTGA. This CDR3 contains 14 residues. CDR3 DNA: TGTGCCAGCAGCCTTCGGGGGGGCACCGGGGAGCTGTTTTTT. This codes for CASSLRGGTGELFF.

This chain connects TRBV7-9 to TRBJ1-1; no definite D call. V was shortened by 3 bases and J by 0 bases, with 8 bases between the two germline ends. The V gene's germline CDR1 is SEHNR and CDR2 FQNEAQ (reference sequence). This CDR3 region has 14 residues. The CDR3 region is CASSFRRVNTEAFF. The CDR3 DNA follows: TGTGCCAGCAGCTTCCGGAGGGTGAACACTGAAGCTTTCTTT. Full variable domain (missing parts from reference TRBV7-9 and TRBJ1-1): DTGVSQNPRHKITKRGQNVTFRCDPISEHNRLYWYRQTLGQGPEFLTYFQNEAQLEKSRLLSDRFSAERPKGSFSTLEIQRTEQGDSAMYLCASSFRRVNTEAFFGQGTRLTVV.

The sample holds one count of this clonotype. V usage is TRBV27 and J usage is TRBJ1-2; 8 bases are shared with TRBD1. CDR1 and CDR2 from the germline V gene are MNHEY and SMNVEV (reference sequence). The junction had 1 base not matched to a gene; V was cut back by 4 bases and J by 0 bases. The CDR3 extends over 14 amino acids. The DNA for the CDR3 is TGTGCCAGCAGTTGGGGACAGGCTAACTATGGCTACACCTTC. Translating gives CASSWGQANYGYTF.

This clonotype was observed a handful of times. V is TRBV20-1 and J is TRBJ1-3, with TRBD1 as a possible D gene (6 bases). Trimming stripped 6 bases from V and 0 bases from J, with 12 bases between. The CDR3 sequence is 14 residues long. Germline CDR1 and CDR2: DFQATT and SNEGSKA (reference sequence). The CDR3 spells CSAPRDNSGNTIYF. The DNA for the CDR3 is TGCAGTGCCCCTCGGGACAACTCTGGAAACACCATATATTTT.

This clonotype was observed a handful of times. The chain uses TRBV6-4 and TRBJ1-6; the D gene is possibly TRBD1 (5 bases). V lost 5 bases to trimming and J lost 7 bases, with 9 bases between them. Germline V lookup: CDR1 MRHNA, CDR2 SNTAGT. There are 13 residues in the CDR3. As DNA, the CDR3 is TGTGCCAGCAGTCGTGACAGCAATTCACCCCTCCACTTT. Translated: CASSRDSNSPLHF.

The chain carries TRBV7-8 and TRBJ1-2; TRBD1 matches 7 bases. Germline loops: CDR1 SGHVS, CDR2 FQNEAQ. V lost 0 bases, J lost 2 bases, and 12 bases stayed unmatched. This CDR3 has 18 residues. In DNA, the CDR3 is TGTGCCAGCAGCTTAGCTCGATCGGTAGGGGGCCGGAACTATGGCTACACCTTC. It translates to CASSLARSVGGRNYGYTF.

The chain employs TRBV6-1 and TRBJ1-3, with no clear D. This CDR3 spans 13 amino acids. Per germline, CDR1 MNHNS and CDR2 SASEGT. The V gene lost 4 bases and the J gene lost 3 bases, with 7 bases spanning the gap. The CDR3 DNA reads TGTGCCAGCAGTGTTCAAATTGGAAACACCATATATTTT. As protein: CASSVQIGNTIYF.